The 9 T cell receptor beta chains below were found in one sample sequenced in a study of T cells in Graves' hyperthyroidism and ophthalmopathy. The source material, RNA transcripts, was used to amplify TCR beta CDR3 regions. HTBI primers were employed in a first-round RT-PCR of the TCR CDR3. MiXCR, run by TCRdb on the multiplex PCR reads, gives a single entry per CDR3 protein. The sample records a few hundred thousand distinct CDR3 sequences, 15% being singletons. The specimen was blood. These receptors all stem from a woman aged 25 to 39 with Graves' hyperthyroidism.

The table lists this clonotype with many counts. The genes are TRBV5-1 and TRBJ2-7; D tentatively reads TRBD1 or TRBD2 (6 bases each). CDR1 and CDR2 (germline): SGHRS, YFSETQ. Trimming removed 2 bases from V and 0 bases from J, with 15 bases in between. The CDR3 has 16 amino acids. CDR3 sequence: CASSFLQGLSSYEQYF. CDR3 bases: TGCGCCAGCAGCTTCTTACAGGGACTCAGCTCCTACGAGCAGTACTTC.

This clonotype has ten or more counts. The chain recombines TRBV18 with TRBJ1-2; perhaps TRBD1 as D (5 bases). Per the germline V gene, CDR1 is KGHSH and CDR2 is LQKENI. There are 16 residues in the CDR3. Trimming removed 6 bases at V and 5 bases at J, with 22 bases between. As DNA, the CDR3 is TGTGCCAGCTCCCCAGAAAGACAGCCTGTGGGGTATGGCTACACCTTC. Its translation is CASSPERQPVGYGYTF.

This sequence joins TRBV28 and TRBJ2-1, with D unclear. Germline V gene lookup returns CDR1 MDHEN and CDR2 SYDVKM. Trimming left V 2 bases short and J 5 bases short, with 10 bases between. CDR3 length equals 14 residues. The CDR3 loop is CASSLLLIHNEQFF. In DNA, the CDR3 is TGTGCCAGCAGTTTACTGCTCATTCACAATGAGCAGTTCTTC.

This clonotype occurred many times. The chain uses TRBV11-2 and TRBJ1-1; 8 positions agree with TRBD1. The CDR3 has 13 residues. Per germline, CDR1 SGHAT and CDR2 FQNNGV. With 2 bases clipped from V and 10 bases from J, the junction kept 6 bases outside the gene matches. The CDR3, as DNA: TGTGCCAGCAGCTTATTTCAGGGGGCGGGAGCTTTCTTT. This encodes CASSLFQGAGAFF.

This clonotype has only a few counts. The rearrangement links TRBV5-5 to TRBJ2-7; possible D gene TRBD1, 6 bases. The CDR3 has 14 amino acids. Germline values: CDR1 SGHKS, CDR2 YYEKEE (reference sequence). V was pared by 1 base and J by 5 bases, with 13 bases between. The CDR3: CASSLSSQGNEQYF. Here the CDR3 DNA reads TGTGCCAGCAGCTTGTCCTCCCAGGGGAACGAGCAGTACTTC.

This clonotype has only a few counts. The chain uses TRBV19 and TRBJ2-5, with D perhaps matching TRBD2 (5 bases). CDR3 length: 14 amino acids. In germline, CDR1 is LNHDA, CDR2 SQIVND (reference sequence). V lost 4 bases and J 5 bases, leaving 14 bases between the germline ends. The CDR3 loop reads CASSRPGGGETQYF. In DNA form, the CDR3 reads TGTGCCAGTAGTAGACCCGGAGGTGGCGAGACCCAGTACTTC. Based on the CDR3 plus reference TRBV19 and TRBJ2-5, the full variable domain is DGGITQSPKYLFRKEGQNVTLSCEQNLNHDAMYWYRQDPGQGLRLIYYSQIVNDFQKGDIAEGYSVSREKKESFPLTVTSAQKNPTAFYLCASSRPGGGETQYFGPGTRLLVL.

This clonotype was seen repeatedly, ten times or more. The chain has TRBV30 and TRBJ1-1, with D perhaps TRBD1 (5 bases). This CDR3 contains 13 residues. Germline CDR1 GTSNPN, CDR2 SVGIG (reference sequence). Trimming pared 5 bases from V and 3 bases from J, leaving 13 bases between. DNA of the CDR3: TGTGCCTGGTTTAGGGGATCCGACACTGAAGCTTTCTTT. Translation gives CAWFRGSDTEAFF. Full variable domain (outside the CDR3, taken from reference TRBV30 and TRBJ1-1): SQTIHQWPATLVQPVGSPLSLECTVEGTSNPNLYWYRQAAGRGLQLLFYSVGIGQISSEVPQNLSASRPQDRQFILSSKKLLLSDSGFYLCAWFRGSDTEAFFGQGTRLTVV.

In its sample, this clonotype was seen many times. The CDR3 DNA follows: TGTGCCAGCAGCCACCCGGGACAGGCTGAGCAGTTCTTC. Protein sequence: CASSHPGQAEQFF. The chain is built from TRBV6-2 or TRBV6-3 and TRBJ2-1, with 8 positions matching TRBD1. The CDR3 has 13 amino acids. Trimming at V came to 6 bases and at J to 9 bases, leaving 7 bases not matched to a gene. The germline V gene encodes CDR1 MNHEY and CDR2 SVGEGT.

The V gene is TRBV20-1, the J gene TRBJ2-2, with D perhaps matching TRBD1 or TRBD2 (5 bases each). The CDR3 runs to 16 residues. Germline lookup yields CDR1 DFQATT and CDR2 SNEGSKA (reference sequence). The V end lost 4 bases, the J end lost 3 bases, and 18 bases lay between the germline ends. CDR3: CSATTDGGGYTGELFF. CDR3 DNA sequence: TGCAGTGCTACGACCGATGGGGGTGGATACACCGGGGAGCTGTTTTTT.